This paragraph covers one TCR beta chain sequence. Its target is not known. The CDR3 totals 14 residues. Germline CDR1 is MNHEY and CDR2 is SMNVEV (reference sequence). Trimming took 5 bases from V and 7 from J; bases not matched to a gene: 10. These data are taken from a study of cytomegalovirus exposure and HLA in healthy donors. At the level of the study: Membership in the Caucasian-associated ancestry cluster was found for about 80% of 350 to 450 genotyped donors.

Study outcomes and limitations: Later work associated 17,000 or so TCR beta sequences with HLA alleles at 0.05 false discovery rate.

PCR used 60 Vbeta primers and 13 Jbeta primers. Measured with immunoSEQ multiplex PCR; TCRdb has only the in-frame clones, and not every one. This table holds about 130,000 clones, 74% found once. The TCR comes from a male donor in good health and CMV-seronegative. The chain couples TRBV27 to TRBJ2-7; 8 nucleotides align to TRBD1. Sequenced sample: PBMCs. CDR3 sequence: CASSPGTGHLEQYF. Written as DNA, the CDR3 is TGTGCCAGCAGTCCCGGGACAGGCCACTTAGAGCAGTACTTC.